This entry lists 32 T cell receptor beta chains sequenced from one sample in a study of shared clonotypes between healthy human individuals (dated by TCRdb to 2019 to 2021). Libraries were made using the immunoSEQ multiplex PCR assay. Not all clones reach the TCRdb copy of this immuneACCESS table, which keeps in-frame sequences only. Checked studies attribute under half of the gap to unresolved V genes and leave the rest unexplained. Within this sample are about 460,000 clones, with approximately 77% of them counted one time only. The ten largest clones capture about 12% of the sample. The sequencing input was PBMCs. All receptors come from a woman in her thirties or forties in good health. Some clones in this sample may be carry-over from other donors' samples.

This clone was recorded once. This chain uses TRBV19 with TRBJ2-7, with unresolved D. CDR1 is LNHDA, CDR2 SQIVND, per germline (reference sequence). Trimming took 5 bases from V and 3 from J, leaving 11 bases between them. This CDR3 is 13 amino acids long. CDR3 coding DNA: TGTGCCAGTAGTCAGGACGTAGGCTACGAGCAGTACTTC. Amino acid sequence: CASSQDVGYEQYF.

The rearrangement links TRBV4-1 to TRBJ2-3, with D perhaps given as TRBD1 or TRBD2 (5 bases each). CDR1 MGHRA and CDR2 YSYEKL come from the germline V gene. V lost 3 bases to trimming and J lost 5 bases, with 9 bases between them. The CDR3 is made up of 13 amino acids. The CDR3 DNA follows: TGCGCCAGCAGCCAGTCTGGGGGAGATACGCAGTATTTT. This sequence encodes CASSQSGGDTQYF.

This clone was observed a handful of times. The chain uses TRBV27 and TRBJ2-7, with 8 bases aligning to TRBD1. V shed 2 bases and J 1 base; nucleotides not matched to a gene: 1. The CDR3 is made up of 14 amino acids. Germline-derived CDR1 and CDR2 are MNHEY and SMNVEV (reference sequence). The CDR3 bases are TGTGCCAGCAGTTTAAGGACAGGGTCCTACGAGCAGTACTTC. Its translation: CASSLRTGSYEQYF.

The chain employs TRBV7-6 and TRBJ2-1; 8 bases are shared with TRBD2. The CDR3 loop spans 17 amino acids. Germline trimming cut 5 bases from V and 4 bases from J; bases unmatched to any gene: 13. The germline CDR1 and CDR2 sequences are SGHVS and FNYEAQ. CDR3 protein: CASSRTSGGGVYNEQFF. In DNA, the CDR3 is TGTGCCAGCAGCCGAACTAGCGGAGGGGGGGTATACAATGAGCAGTTCTTC.

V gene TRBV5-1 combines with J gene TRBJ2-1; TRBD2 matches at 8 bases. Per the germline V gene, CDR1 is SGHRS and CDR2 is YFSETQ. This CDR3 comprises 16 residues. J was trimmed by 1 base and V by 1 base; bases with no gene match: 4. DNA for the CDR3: TGCGCCAGCAGCTTGTACAGCGGGGGTTCCTACAATGAGCAGTTCTTC. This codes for CASSLYSGGSYNEQFF. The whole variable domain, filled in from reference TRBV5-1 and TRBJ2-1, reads KAGVTQTPRYLIKTRGQQVTLSCSPISGHRSVSWYQQTPGQGLQFLFEYFSETQRNKGNFPGRFSGRQFSNSRSEMNVSTLELGDSALYLCASSLYSGGSYNEQFFGPGTRLTVL.

In nucleotides, the CDR3 is TGTGCCTGGAGTGTACCGGGGCCCCTTGCCGACTACCGAAAGAACACTGAAGCTTTCTTT. Residues: CAWSVPGPLADYRKNTEAFF. The rearrangement uses TRBV30 and TRBJ1-1; maybe TRBD1 (5 bases). The CDR3 loop spans 20 amino acids. The germline CDR1 and CDR2 sequences are GTSNPN and SVGIG (reference sequence). The V gene lost 0 bases and the J gene lost 1 base, with 27 bases spanning the gap.

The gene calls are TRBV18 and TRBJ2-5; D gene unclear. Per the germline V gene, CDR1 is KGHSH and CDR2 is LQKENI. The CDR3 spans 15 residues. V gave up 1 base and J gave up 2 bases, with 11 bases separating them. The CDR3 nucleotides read TGTGCCAGCTCACCACGGGCAGCCCTGCAAGAGACCCAGTACTTC. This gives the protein CASSPRAALQETQYF.

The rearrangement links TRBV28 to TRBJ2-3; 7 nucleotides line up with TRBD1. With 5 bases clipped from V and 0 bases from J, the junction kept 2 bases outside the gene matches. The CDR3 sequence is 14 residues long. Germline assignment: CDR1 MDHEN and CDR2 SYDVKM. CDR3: CASSRDRSTDTQYF. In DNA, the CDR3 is TGTGCCAGCAGTCGGGACAGAAGCACAGATACGCAGTATTTT.

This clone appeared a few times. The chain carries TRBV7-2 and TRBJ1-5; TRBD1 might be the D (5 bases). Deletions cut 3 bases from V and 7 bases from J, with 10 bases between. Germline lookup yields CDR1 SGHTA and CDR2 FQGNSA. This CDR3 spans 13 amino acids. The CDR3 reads CASSLTEKQPQHF. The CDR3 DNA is TGTGCCAGCAGCTTGACAGAGAAGCAGCCCCAGCATTTT.

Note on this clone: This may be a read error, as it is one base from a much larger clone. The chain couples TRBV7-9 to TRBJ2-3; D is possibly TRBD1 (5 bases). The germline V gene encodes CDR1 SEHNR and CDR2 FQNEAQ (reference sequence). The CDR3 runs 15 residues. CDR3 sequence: CASSYYSPNTGTQYF. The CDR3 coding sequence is TGTGCCAGCAGCTATTATTCGCCCAACACAGGTACGCAGTATTTT.

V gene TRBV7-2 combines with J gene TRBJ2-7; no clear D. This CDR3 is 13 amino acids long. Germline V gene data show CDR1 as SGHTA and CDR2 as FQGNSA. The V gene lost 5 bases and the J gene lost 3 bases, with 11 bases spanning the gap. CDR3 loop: CASSLMSLYEQYF. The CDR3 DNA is TGTGCCAGCAGCCTAATGAGTCTCTACGAGCAGTACTTC.

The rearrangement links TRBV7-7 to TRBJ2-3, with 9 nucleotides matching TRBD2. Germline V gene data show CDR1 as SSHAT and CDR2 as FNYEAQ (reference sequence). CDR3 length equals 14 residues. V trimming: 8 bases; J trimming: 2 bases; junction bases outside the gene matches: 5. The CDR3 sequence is CASEAGGLTDTQYF. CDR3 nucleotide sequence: TGTGCCAGCGAAGCGGGAGGACTCACAGATACGCAGTATTTT.

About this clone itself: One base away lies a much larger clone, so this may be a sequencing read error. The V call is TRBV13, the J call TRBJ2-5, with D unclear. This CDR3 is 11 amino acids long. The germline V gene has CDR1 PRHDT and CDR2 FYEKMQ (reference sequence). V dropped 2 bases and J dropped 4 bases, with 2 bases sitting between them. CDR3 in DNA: TGTGCCAGCAGCTTACGAGAGACCCAGTACTTC. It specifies CASSLRETQYF.

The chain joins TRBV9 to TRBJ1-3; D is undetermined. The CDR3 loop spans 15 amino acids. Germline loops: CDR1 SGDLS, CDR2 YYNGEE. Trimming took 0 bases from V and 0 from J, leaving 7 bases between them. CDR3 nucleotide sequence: TGTGCCAGCAGCGTAGAGGGAGCCTCTGGAAACACCATATATTTT. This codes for CASSVEGASGNTIYF. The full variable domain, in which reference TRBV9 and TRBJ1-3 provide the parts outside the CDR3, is DSGVTQTPKHLITATGQRVTLRCSPRSGDLSVYWYQQSLDQGLQFLIQYYNGEERAKGNILERFSAQQFPDLHSELNLSSLELGDSALYFCASSVEGASGNTIYFGEGSWLTVV.

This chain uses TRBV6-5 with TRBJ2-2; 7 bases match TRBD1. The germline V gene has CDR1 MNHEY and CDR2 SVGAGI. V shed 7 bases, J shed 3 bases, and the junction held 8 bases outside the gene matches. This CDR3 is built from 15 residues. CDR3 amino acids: CASKQQGIYTGELFF. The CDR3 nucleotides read TGTGCCAGCAAGCAACAGGGGATATACACCGGGGAGCTGTTTTTT.

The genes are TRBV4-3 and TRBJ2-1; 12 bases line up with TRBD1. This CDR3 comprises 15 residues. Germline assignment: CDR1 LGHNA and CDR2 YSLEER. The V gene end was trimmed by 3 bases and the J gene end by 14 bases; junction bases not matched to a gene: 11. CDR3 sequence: CASSQAAGTGGEEFF. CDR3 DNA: TGCGCCAGCAGCCAGGCAGCAGGGACAGGGGGCGAGGAGTTCTTC.

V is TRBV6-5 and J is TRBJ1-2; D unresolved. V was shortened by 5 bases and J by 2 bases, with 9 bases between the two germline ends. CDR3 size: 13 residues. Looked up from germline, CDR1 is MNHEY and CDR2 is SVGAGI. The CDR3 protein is CASSGRRNYGYTF. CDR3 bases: TGTGCCAGCAGTGGCAGACGGAACTATGGCTACACCTTC.

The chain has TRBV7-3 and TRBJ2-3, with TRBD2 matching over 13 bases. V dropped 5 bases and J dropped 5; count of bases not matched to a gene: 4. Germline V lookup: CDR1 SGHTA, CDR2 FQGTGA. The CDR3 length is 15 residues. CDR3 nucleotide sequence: TGTGCCAGCAGCACGGGACTAGCGGGACAAGATACGCAGTATTTT. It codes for CASSTGLAGQDTQYF.

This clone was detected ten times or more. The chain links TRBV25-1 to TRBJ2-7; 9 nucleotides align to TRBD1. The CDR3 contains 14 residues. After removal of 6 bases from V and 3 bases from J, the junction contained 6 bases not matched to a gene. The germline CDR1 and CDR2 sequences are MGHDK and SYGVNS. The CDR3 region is CASRSGTGNYEQYF. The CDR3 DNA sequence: TGTGCCAGCAGATCCGGGACAGGGAACTACGAGCAGTACTTC.

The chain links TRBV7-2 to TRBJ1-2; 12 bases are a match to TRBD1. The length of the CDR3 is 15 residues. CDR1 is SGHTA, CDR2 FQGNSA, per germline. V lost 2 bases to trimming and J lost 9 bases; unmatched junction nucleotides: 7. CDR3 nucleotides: TGTGCCAGCAGCTTACAACCCGGGACAGGGGGCAGCTACACCTTC. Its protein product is CASSLQPGTGGSYTF.

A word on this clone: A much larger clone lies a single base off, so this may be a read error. CDR3 region: CASSLPRGYGRSTDTQYF. Here the CDR3 DNA reads TGCGCCAGCAGCCTCCCACGGGGTTACGGGAGAAGCACAGATACGCAGTATTTT. The chain employs TRBV5-1 and TRBJ2-3, with D tentatively TRBD2 (6 bases). The CDR3 is 18 amino acids. Trimming left V 4 bases short and J 0 bases short, with 21 bases between. CDR1 is SGHRS, CDR2 YFSETQ, per germline.

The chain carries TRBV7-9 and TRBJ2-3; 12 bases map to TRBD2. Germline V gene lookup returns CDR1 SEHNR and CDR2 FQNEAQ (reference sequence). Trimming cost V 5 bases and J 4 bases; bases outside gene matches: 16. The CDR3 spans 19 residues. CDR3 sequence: CASSPLLGTSGRYPDTQYF. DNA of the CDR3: TGTGCCAGCAGCCCCCTCCTGGGCACTAGCGGGAGGTACCCAGATACGCAGTATTTT.

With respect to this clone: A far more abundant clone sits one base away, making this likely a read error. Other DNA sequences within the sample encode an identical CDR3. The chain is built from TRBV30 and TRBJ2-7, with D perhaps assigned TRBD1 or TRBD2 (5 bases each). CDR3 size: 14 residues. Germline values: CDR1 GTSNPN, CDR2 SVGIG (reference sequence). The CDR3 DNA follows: TGCGCCTGGAGTGAGGGGTCAACCACCTACGAGCAGTACTTC. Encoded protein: CAWSEGSTTYEQYF.

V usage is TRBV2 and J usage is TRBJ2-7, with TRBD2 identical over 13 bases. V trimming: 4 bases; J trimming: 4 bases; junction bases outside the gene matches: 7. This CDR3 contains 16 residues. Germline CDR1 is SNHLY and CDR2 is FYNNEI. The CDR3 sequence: CASSGTSGGNPYEQYF. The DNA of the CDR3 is TGTGCCAGCAGTGGGACTAGCGGGGGCAACCCTTACGAGCAGTACTTC.

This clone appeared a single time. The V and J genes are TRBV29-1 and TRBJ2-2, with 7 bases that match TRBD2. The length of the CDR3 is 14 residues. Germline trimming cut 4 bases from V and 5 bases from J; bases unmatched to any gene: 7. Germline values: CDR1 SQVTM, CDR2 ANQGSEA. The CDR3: CSVGSGTLTGELFF. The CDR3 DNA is TGCAGCGTTGGAAGCGGGACGTTAACCGGGGAGCTGTTTTTT.

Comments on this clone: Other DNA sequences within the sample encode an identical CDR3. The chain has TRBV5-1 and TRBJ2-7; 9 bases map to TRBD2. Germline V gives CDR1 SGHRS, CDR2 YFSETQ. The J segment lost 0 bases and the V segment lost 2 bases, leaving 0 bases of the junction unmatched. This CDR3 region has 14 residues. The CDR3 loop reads CASSFSGSSYEQYF. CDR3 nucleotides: TGCGCCAGCAGCTTTAGCGGGAGCTCCTACGAGCAGTACTTC.

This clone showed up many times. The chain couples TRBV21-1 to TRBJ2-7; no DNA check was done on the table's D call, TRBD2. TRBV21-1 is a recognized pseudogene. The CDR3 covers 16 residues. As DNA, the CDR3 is TGTGCCAGCAGCAAATATCGGCGGGAGATCACCTACGAGCAGTACTTC. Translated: CASSKYRREITYEQYF.

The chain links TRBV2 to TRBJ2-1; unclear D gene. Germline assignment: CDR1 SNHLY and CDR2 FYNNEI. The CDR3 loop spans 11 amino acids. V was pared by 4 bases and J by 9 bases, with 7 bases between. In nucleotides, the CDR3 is TGTGCCAGCAGTGTCGAGGTTGAGCAGTTCTTC. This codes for CASSVEVEQFF. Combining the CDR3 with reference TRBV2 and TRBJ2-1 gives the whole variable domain EPEVTQTPSHQVTQMGQEVILRCVPISNHLYFYWYRQILGQKVEFLVSFYNNEISEKSEIFDDQFSVERPDGSNFTLKIRSTKLEDSAMYFCASSVEVEQFFGPGTRLTVL.

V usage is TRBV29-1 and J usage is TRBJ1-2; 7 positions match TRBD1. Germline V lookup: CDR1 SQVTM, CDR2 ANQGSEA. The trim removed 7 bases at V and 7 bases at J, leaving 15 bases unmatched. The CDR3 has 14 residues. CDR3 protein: CSASTGWEAGGYTF. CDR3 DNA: TGCAGCGCCTCGACAGGGTGGGAAGCTGGTGGCTACACCTTC. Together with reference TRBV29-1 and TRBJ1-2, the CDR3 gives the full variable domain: SAVISQKPSRDICQRGTSLTIQCQVDSQVTMMFWYRQQPGQSLTLIATANQGSEATYESGFVIDKFPISRPNLTFSTLTVSNMSPEDSSIYLCSASTGWEAGGYTFGSGTRLTVV.

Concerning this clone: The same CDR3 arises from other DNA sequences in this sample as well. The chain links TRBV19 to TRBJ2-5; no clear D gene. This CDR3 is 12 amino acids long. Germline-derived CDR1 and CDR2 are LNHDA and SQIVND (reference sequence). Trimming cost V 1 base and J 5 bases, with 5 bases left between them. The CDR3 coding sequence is TGTGCCAGTAGTATAGCCGGGGAGACCCAGTACTTC. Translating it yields CASSIAGETQYF.

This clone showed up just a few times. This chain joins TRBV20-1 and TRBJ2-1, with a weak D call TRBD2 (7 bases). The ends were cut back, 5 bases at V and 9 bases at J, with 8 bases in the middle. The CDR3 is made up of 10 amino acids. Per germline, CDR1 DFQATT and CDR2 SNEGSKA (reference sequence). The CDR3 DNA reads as TGCAGTGCTGGGGGGGCTGAGCAGTTCTTC. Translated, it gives CSAGGAEQFF.

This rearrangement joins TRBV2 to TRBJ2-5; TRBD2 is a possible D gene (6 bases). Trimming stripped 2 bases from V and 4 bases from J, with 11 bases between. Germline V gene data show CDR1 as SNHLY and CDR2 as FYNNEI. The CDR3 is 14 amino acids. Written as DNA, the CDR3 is TGTGCCAGCAGTGAAACTAGCTCGGGAGAGACCCAGTACTTC. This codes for CASSETSSGETQYF.